Below, 25 T cell receptor beta chains from the same sample are listed, as sequenced in a study of shared clonotypes between healthy human individuals. Assay: immunoSEQ multiplex PCR; the TCRdb copy retains only in-frame clones and omits some. Of roughly 2.5 million clones listed, approximately 92% are singletons. Specimen: naive CD4+ T cells sorted from blood. As to subset: CD45RA+ positively selected. Every receptor here comes from a man younger than 35 in good health.

CDR3 sequence (DNA): TGTGCCAGCAGTGAACAGGGTAGGGGCGGCTACACCTTC. Amino acids: CASSEQGRGGYTF. This sequence joins TRBV6-1 and TRBJ1-2; perhaps TRBD1 as D (5 bases). Trimming cost V 2 bases and J 8 bases, with 12 bases left between them. There are 13 residues in the CDR3. Per the germline V gene, CDR1 is MNHNS and CDR2 is SASEGT.

V gene TRBV4-2 combines with J gene TRBJ2-1; D possibly corresponds to TRBD2 (6 bases). The CDR3 contains 15 residues. The V gene lost 0 bases and the J gene lost 8 bases, with 14 bases spanning the gap. Germline CDR1 is LGHNA and CDR2 is YNFKEQ. DNA of the CDR3: TGTGCCAGCAGCCAAGAGGGGGGATTCGACGATGAGCAGTTCTTC. Translated: CASSQEGGFDDEQFF.

The chain joins TRBV6-5 to TRBJ1-6, with D unresolved. Germline V gene lookup returns CDR1 MNHEY and CDR2 SVGAGI. V lost 3 bases to trimming and J lost 8 bases, with 8 bases between them. The CDR3 consists of 13 residues. The CDR3 DNA reads as TGTGCCAGCAGTTATCAGGTTGATTCACCCCTCCACTTT. This translates into CASSYQVDSPLHF.

Comments on this clone: The same CDR3 can be traced to other DNA sequences in this sample. This chain links TRBV9 with TRBJ2-1; tentative D call: TRBD1 (5 bases). Trimming pared 0 bases from V and 6 bases from J, leaving 13 bases between. This CDR3 comprises 15 residues. Per germline, CDR1 SGDLS and CDR2 YYNGEE. CDR3: CASSVGGQGANEQFF. The CDR3 DNA is TGTGCCAGCAGCGTAGGTGGCCAGGGTGCCAATGAGCAGTTCTTC.

The V and J genes are TRBV12-5 and TRBJ2-7, with 9 bases matching TRBD1. The CDR3 has 19 amino acids. Losses at the gene ends were 0 bases for V and 2 bases for J; bases not matched to a gene: 14. Germline CDR1 is LGHNT and CDR2 is FRNRAP. This CDR3 is CASGLVVRRDRDPTYEQYF. In DNA, the CDR3 is TGTGCTAGTGGTTTGGTAGTCCGGAGGGACAGGGACCCCACCTACGAGCAGTACTTC.

The V call is TRBV5-1, the J call TRBJ2-3, with D unresolved. Germline V gene lookup returns CDR1 SGHRS and CDR2 YFSETQ. The CDR3 has 17 residues. Trimming took 0 bases from V and 1 from J, leaving 15 bases between them. CDR3 nucleotides: TGCGCCAGCAGCTTGGAGGGTGGCGCACAGCGCACAGATACGCAGTATTTT. Its translation: CASSLEGGAQRTDTQYF.

This chain uses TRBV6-1 with TRBJ2-1; D is possibly TRBD2 (6 bases). Germline values: CDR1 MNHNS, CDR2 SASEGT. Deletions cut 7 bases from V and 6 bases from J, with 19 bases between. The CDR3 sequence is 15 residues long. The CDR3 bases are TGTGCCAGCACCAATAGCGGAACCCCCCCCAATGAGCAGTTCTTC. Its translation is CASTNSGTPPNEQFF.

V usage is TRBV5-4 and J usage is TRBJ2-7; perhaps TRBD2 as D (6 bases). Per the germline V gene, CDR1 is SGHNT and CDR2 is YYREEE (reference sequence). Trimming cost V 0 bases and J 1 base, with 11 bases left between them. There are 15 residues in the CDR3. CDR3 sequence: CASSLDLAQSYEQYF. The CDR3, as DNA: TGTGCCAGCAGCTTGGATCTAGCGCAATCCTACGAGCAGTACTTC.

This clone was observed once. V gene TRBV10-2 combines with J gene TRBJ1-1, with TRBD1 as a possible D gene (6 bases). Germline assignment: CDR1 WSHSY and CDR2 SAAADI. Trimming shortened V by 2 bases and J by 4 bases, and 17 bases separated the two germline ends. The CDR3 spans 16 residues. In DNA, the CDR3 is TGCGCCAGCAGTGAGCCCTGGACAGTCGAGGGCACTGAAGCTTTCTTT. It encodes CASSEPWTVEGTEAFF.

The rearrangement uses TRBV7-2 and TRBJ2-1; TRBD2 matches 10 bases. Germline V gene data show CDR1 as SGHTA and CDR2 as FQGNSA. The CDR3 contains 15 residues. The junction had 5 bases not matched to a gene; V was cut back by 5 bases and J by 4 bases. CDR3 in DNA: TGTGCCAGCAGCCCGACTAGCGGGCGTTACAATGAGCAGTTCTTC. Translation: CASSPTSGRYNEQFF. The full variable domain, its missing parts supplied by reference TRBV7-2 and TRBJ2-1, is GAGVSQSPSNKVTEKGKDVELRCDPISGHTALYWYRQSLGQGLEFLIYFQGNSAPDKSGLPSDRFSAERTGGSVSTLTIQRTQQEDSAVYLCASSPTSGRYNEQFFGPGTRLTVL.

This clone appeared once. This chain joins TRBV19 and TRBJ1-1; D not resolved. Germline CDR1 is LNHDA and CDR2 is SQIVND (reference sequence). The CDR3 runs to 13 residues. Trimming shortened V by 6 bases and J by 0 bases, and 8 bases separated the two germline ends. This CDR3 reads CASRLTVNTEAFF. The CDR3, as DNA: TGTGCCAGTAGACTGACCGTGAACACTGAAGCTTTCTTT. Drawing the rest from reference TRBV19 and TRBJ1-1, the complete variable domain is DGGITQSPKYLFRKEGQNVTLSCEQNLNHDAMYWYRQDPGQGLRLIYYSQIVNDFQKGDIAEGYSVSREKKESFPLTVTSAQKNPTAFYLCASRLTVNTEAFFGQGTRLTVV.

The genes are TRBV28 and TRBJ1-2; TRBD1 aligns across 7 bases. V was pared by 6 bases and J by 8 bases, with 15 bases of the junction left unmatched. CDR1 and CDR2 from the germline V gene are MDHEN and SYDVKM. The CDR3 is 15 amino acids. CDR3 in amino acids: CASSSHRAGGFGYTF. Written as DNA, the CDR3 is TGTGCCAGCAGCTCCCATCGCGCAGGGGGGTTCGGCTACACCTTC.

This clone is a singleton in its sample. The chain employs TRBV7-9 and TRBJ1-2, with 8 bases aligning to TRBD1. CDR1 is SEHNR and CDR2 is FQNEAQ in the germline V gene (reference sequence). V dropped 10 bases and J dropped 4; count of bases not matched to a gene: 23. The CDR3 runs to 18 residues. The CDR3 region has the DNA TGTGCCACCTCAGCTTCCGTGGGGCAGGGGGCGCGGGGCTATGGCTACACCTTC. Its protein is CATSASVGQGARGYGYTF.

V is TRBV15 and J is TRBJ1-4; D perhaps matches TRBD1 (5 bases). The CDR3 contains 15 residues. Germline lookup yields CDR1 LNHNV and CDR2 YYDKDF (reference sequence). V lost 2 bases and J 4 bases, leaving 11 bases between the germline ends. This CDR3 is CATSRTGGSNEKLFF. The CDR3 DNA is TGTGCCACCAGCAGAACCGGGGGGAGTAATGAAAAACTGTTTTTT. Filled out from reference TRBV15 and TRBJ1-4, the complete variable domain reads DAMVIQNPRYQVTQFGKPVTLSCSQTLNHNVMYWYQQKSSQAPKLLFHYYDKDFNNEADTPDNFQSRRPNTSFCFLDIRSPGLGDTAMYLCATSRTGGSNEKLFFGSGTQLSVL.

V and J are TRBV2 and TRBJ1-6; D is unresolved. Trimming shortened V by 3 bases and J by 1 base, and 7 bases separated the two germline ends. The CDR3 is 15 amino acids. CDR1 and CDR2 from the germline V gene are SNHLY and FYNNEI. CDR3 region: CASSDETSYNSPLHF. In DNA form, the CDR3 reads TGTGCCAGCAGTGATGAAACATCCTATAATTCACCCCTCCACTTT. Full variable domain (rest looked up from reference TRBV2 and TRBJ1-6): EPEVTQTPSHQVTQMGQEVILRCVPISNHLYFYWYRQILGQKVEFLVSFYNNEISEKSEIFDDQFSVERPDGSNFTLKIRSTKLEDSAMYFCASSDETSYNSPLHFGNGTRLTVT.

As concerns this clone: Relative to the germline gene, one junction end is altered; a read error may explain this. The chain carries TRBV28 and TRBJ2-7; 10 nucleotides agree with TRBD2. The CDR3 is 12 residues long. In germline, CDR1 is MDHEN, CDR2 SYDVKM. This chain's CDR3 is CASSPLAGVPRF. For the CDR3, the DNA is TGTGCCAGCAGTCCCCTAGCGGGGGTCCCTCGATTC.

This sequence joins TRBV5-1 and TRBJ2-3, with 8 bases lining up with TRBD1. Trimming at V came to 4 bases and at J to 3 bases, leaving 10 bases not matched to a gene. The CDR3 has 16 amino acids. Germline lookup yields CDR1 SGHRS and CDR2 YFSETQ. The CDR3 reads CASSPRQGKGTDTQYF. The DNA of the CDR3 is TGCGCCAGCAGCCCCCGACAGGGGAAGGGGACAGATACGCAGTATTTT.

This rearrangement joins TRBV6-5 to TRBJ1-1, with no clear D. The germline V and J ends were trimmed by 1 base and 5 bases, with 11 bases remaining between them. Germline CDR1 is MNHEY and CDR2 is SVGAGI. This CDR3 region has 14 residues. This CDR3 is CASSYYNLGTEAFF. CDR3 DNA: TGTGCCAGCAGTTACTATAACCTAGGGACTGAAGCTTTCTTT.

The rearrangement joins TRBV5-1 to TRBJ2-5, with TRBD2 identical over 8 bases. CDR1 and CDR2 from the germline V gene are SGHRS and YFSETQ. V gave up 2 bases and J gave up 5 bases; unmatched junction bases: 26. The CDR3 totals 21 residues. The CDR3 DNA sequence: TGCGCCAGCAGCTTAGTCGGGAGGGGCCCCTCTCTCTCTCCCTCACGGGAGACCCAGTACTTC. Its protein is CASSLVGRGPSLSPSRETQYF.

This chain joins TRBV28 and TRBJ2-3; the match to TRBD2 covers 11 bases. Losses at the gene ends were 7 bases for V and 8 bases for J; bases not matched to a gene: 8. The germline V gene has CDR1 MDHEN and CDR2 SYDVKM. This CDR3 is built from 14 residues. The CDR3, as DNA: TGTGCCAGCACCTTTAGCGGGGGGGGAGGTACGCAGTATTTT. Translating gives CASTFSGGGGTQYF.

The chain links TRBV29-1 to TRBJ2-7; D gene uncertain. Germline V CDR1 and CDR2: SQVTM, ANQGSEA. Trimming cost V 4 bases and J 2 bases, with 15 bases left between them. The CDR3 length is 14 residues. In DNA form, the CDR3 reads TGCAGCGTTGGGAATCCGGCGACGGCCTACGAGCAGTACTTC. Residues: CSVGNPATAYEQYF.

The V call is TRBV10-3, the J call TRBJ2-3, with a possible D match to TRBD1 (5 bases). The V gene's germline CDR1 is ENHRY and CDR2 SYGVKD. The CDR3 runs 14 residues. Deletions cut 11 bases from V and 0 bases from J, with 15 bases between. CDR3 in amino acids: CAAKNWGSTDTQYF. In nucleotides, the CDR3 is TGTGCCGCGAAAAATTGGGGCAGCACAGATACGCAGTATTTT.

This chain connects TRBV7-9 to TRBJ1-2, with TRBD1 matching over 8 bases. Looked up from germline, CDR1 is SEHNR and CDR2 is FQNEAQ (reference sequence). V lost 1 base and J lost 2; bases outside the gene matches: 6. The CDR3 totals 16 residues. CDR3: CASSLVRGQGNYGYTF. CDR3 nucleotides: TGTGCCAGCAGCTTAGTCAGGGGGCAGGGCAACTATGGCTACACCTTC.

V usage is TRBV28 and J usage is TRBJ2-1; 9 bases map to TRBD2. The CDR3 is made up of 17 amino acids. In germline, CDR1 is MDHEN, CDR2 SYDVKM. V trimming: 0 bases; J trimming: 0 bases; junction bases outside the gene matches: 3. This CDR3 reads CASSLWGSGSSYNEQFF. The CDR3, as DNA: TGTGCCAGCAGTTTATGGGGTAGCGGGAGCTCCTACAATGAGCAGTTCTTC.

Concerning this clone: This sample includes further DNA sequences coding for the same CDR3. V gene TRBV7-2 combines with J gene TRBJ2-7, with a tentative D call TRBD1 (6 bases). CDR1 is SGHTA, CDR2 FQGNSA, per germline. V gave up 1 base and J gave up 1 base, with 8 bases separating them. CDR3 length: 14 residues. The CDR3: CASSLGGQSYEQYF. The CDR3 DNA is TGTGCCAGCAGCTTAGGAGGACAGTCCTACGAGCAGTACTTC.